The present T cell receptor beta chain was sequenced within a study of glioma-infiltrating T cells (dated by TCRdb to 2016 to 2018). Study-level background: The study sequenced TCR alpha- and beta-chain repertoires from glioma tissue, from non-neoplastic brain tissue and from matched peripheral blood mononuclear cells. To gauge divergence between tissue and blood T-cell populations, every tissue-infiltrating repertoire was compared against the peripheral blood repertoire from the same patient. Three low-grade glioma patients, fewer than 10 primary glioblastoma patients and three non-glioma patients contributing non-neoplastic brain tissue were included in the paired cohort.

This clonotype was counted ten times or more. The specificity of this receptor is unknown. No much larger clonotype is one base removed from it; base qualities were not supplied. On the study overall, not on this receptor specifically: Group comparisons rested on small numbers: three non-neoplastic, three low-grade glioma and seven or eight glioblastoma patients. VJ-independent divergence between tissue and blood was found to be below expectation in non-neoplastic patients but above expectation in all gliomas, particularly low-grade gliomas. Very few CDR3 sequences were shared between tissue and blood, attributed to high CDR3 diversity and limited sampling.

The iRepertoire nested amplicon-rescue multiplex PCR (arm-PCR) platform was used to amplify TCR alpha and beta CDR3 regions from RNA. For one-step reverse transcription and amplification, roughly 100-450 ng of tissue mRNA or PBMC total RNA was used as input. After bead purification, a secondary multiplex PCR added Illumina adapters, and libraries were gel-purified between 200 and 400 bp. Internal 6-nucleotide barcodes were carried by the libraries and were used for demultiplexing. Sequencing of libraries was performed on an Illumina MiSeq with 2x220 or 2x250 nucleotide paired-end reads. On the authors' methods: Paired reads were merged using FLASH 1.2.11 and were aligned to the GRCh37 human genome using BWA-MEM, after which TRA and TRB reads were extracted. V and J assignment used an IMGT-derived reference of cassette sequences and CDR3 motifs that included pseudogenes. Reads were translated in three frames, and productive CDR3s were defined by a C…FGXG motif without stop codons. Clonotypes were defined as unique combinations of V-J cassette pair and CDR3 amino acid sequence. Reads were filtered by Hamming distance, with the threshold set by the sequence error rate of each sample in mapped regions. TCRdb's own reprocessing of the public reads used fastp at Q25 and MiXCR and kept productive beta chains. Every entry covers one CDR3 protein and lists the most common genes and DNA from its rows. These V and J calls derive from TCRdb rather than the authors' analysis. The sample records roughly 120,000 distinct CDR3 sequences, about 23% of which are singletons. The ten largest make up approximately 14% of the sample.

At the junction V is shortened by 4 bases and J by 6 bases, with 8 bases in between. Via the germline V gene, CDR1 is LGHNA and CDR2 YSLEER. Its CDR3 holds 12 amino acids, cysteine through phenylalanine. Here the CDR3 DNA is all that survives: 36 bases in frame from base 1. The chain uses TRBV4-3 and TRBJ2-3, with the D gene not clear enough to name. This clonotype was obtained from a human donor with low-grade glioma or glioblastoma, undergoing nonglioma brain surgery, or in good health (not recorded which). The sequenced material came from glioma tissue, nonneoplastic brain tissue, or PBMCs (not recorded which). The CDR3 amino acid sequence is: CASSPGADTQYF. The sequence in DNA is TGCGCCAGCAGCCCTGGAGCGGATACGCAGTATTTT.